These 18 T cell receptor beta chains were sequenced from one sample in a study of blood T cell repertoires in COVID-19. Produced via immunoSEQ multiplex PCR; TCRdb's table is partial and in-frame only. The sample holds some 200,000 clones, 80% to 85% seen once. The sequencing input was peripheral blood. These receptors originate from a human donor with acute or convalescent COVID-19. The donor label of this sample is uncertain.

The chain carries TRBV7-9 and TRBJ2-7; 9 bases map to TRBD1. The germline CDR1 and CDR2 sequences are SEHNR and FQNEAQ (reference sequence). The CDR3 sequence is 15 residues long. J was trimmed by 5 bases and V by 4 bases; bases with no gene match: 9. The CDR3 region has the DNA TGTGCCAGCAGCTATCCCGGGACAGGGTACAACGAGCAGTACTTC. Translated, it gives CASSYPGTGYNEQYF.

The CDR3 sequence: CASSLAQGAGGETQYF. The CDR3 nucleotides are TGTGCCAGCAGCTTGGCTCAAGGGGCAGGGGGAGAGACCCAGTACTTC. The rearrangement links TRBV5-4 to TRBJ2-5; 7 bases align to TRBD1. The CDR3 extends over 16 amino acids. Germline lookup yields CDR1 SGHNT and CDR2 YYREEE (reference sequence). V dropped 0 bases and J dropped 4; count of bases not matched to a gene: 9.

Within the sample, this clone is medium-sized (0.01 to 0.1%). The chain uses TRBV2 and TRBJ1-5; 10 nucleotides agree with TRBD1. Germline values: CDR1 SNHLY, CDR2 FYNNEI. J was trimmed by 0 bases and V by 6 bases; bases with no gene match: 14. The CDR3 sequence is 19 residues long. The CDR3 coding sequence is TGTGCCAGCAGCGAGGGACAGGGGTGGGGTTCCTATAGCAATCAGCCCCAGCATTTT. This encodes CASSEGQGWGSYSNQPQHF. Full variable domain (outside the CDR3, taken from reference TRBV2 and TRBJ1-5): EPEVTQTPSHQVTQMGQEVILRCVPISNHLYFYWYRQILGQKVEFLVSFYNNEISEKSEIFDDQFSVERPDGSNFTLKIRSTKLEDSAMYFCASSEGQGWGSYSNQPQHFGDGTRLSIL.

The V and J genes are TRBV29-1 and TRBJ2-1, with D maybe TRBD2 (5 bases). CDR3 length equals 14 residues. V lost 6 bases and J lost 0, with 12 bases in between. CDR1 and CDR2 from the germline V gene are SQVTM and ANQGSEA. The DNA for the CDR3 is TGCAGCGTCCAGGCGGGTAGCTCCTACAATGAGCAGTTCTTC. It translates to CSVQAGSSYNEQFF.

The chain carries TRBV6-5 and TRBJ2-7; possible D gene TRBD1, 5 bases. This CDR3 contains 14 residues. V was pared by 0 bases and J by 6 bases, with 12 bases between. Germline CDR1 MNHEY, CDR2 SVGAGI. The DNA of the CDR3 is TGTGCCAGCAGTTACTCGGCAGGGCGAGGCGAGCAGTACTTC. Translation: CASSYSAGRGEQYF.

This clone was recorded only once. CDR3: CASSKSPGGDEKLFF. The DNA for the CDR3 is TGTGCCAGCAGCAAATCCCCAGGAGGCGATGAAAAACTGTTTTTT. The chain uses TRBV21-1 and TRBJ1-4. TRBV21-1 is designated a pseudogene. CDR3 length equals 15 residues.

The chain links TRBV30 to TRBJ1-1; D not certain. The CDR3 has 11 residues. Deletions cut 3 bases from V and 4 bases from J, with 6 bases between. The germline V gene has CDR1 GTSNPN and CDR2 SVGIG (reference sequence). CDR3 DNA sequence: TGTGCCTGGAGACAGAGCACTGAAGCTTTCTTT. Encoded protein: CAWRQSTEAFF.

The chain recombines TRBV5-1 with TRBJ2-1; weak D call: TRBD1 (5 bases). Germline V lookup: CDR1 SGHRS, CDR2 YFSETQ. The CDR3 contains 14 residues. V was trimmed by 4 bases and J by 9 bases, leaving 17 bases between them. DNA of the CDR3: TGCGCCAGCAGCCCCAGGGTGCAAGACGGTGAGCAGTTCTTC. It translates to CASSPRVQDGEQFF.

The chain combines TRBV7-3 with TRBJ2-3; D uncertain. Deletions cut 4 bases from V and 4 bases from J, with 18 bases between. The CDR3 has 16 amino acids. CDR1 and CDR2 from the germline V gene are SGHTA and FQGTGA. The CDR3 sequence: CASSSARPGSPDTQYF. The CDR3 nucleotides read TGTGCCAGCAGCTCTGCGAGGCCTGGATCCCCAGATACGCAGTATTTT.

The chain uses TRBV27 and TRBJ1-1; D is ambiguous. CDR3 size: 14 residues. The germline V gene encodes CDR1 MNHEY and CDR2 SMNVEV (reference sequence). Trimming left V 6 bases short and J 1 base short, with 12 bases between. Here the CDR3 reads CASRSTGRNTEAFF. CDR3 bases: TGTGCCAGCAGATCGACGGGGAGGAACACTGAAGCTTTCTTT.

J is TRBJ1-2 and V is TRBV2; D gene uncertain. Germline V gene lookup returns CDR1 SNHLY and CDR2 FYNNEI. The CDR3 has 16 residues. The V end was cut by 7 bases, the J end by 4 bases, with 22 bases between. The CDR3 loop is CASTDRGSLRGYGYTF. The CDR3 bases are TGTGCCAGCACCGACCGGGGTTCGTTGCGCGGCTATGGCTACACCTTC.

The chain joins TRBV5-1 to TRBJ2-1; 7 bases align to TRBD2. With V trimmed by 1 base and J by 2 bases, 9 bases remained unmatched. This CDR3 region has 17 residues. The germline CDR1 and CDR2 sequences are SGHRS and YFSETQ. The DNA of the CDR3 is TGCGCCAGCAGCTTGTTAGGTAGCGGGTCAGCCTACAATGAGCAGTTCTTC. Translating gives CASSLLGSGSAYNEQFF.

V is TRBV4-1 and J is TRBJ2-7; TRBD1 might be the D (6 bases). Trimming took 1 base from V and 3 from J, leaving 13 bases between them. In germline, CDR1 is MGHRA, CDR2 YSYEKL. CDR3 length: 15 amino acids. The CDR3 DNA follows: TGCGCCAGCAGCCAAGCAGCACAACAGGGCTACGAGCAGTACTTC. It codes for CASSQAAQQGYEQYF.

CDR3 nucleotides: TGTGCCAGCAGCTTAGGGGCCGGACTAGCGGGATACGAGCAGTACTTC. It specifies CASSLGAGLAGYEQYF. V and J are TRBV11-1 and TRBJ2-7, with 12 bases that match TRBD2. V was pared by 1 base and J by 4 bases, with 5 bases of the junction left unmatched. CDR3 length equals 16 residues. Germline V gives CDR1 SGHAT, CDR2 FQDESV (reference sequence).

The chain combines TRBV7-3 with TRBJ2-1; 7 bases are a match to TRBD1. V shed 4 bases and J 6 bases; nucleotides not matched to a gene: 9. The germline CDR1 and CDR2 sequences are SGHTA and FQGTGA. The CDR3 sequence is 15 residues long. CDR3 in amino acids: CASSSSRTGTNEQFF. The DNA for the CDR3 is TGTGCCAGCAGCTCATCGCGGACAGGTACCAATGAGCAGTTCTTC. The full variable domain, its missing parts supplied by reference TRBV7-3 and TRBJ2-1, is GAGVSQTPSNKVTEKGKYVELRCDPISGHTALYWYRQSLGQGPEFLIYFQGTGAADDSGLPNDRFFAVRPEGSVSTLKIQRTERGDSAVYLCASSSSRTGTNEQFFGPGTRLTVL.

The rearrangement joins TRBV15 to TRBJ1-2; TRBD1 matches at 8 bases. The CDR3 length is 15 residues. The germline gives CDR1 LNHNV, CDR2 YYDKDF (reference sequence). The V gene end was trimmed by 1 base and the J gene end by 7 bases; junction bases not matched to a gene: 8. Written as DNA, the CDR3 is TGTGCCACCAGCAGAGCGGGGCAGGGGGCGCTTGGCTACACCTTC. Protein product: CATSRAGQGALGYTF. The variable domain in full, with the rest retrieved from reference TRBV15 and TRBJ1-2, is DAMVIQNPRYQVTQFGKPVTLSCSQTLNHNVMYWYQQKSSQAPKLLFHYYDKDFNNEADTPDNFQSRRPNTSFCFLDIRSPGLGDTAMYLCATSRAGQGALGYTFGSGTRLTVV.

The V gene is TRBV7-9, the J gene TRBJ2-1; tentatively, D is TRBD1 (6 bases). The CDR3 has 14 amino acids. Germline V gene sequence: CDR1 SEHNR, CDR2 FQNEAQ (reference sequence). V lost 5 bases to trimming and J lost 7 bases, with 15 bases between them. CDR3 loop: CASSEGNRANEQFF. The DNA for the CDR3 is TGTGCCAGCAGCGAAGGAAACAGGGCTAATGAGCAGTTCTTC.

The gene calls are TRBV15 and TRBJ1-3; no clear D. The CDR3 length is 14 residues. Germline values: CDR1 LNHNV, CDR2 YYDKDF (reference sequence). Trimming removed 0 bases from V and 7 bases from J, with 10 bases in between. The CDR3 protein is CATSRDQGGNTIYF. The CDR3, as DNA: TGTGCCACCAGCAGAGATCAAGGAGGGAACACCATATATTTT.